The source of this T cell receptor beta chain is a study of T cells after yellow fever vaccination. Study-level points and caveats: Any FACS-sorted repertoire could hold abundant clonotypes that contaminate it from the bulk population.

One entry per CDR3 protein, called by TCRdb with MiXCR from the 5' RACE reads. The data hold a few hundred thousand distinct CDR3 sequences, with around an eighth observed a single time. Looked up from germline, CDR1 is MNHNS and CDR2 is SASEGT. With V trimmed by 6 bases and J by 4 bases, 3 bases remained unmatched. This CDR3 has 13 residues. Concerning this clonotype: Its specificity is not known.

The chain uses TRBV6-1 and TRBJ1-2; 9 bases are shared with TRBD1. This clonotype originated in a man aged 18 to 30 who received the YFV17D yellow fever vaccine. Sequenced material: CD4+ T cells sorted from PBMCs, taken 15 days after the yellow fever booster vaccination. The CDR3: CASREGQGYGYTF. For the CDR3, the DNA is TGTGCCAGCAGAGAGGGACAGGGCTATGGCTACACCTTC.